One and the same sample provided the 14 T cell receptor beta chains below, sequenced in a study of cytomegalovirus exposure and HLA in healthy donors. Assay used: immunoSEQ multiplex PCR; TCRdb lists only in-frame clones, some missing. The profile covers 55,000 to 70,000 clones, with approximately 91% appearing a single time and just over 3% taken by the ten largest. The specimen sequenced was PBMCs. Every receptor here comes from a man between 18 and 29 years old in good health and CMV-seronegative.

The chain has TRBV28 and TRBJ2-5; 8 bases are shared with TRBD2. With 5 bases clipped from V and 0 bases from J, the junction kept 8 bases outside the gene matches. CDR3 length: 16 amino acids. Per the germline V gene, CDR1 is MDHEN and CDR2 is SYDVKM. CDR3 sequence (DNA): TGTGCCAGCAGTCCCCAGGGACTAGGGGACCAAGAGACCCAGTACTTC. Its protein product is CASSPQGLGDQETQYF.

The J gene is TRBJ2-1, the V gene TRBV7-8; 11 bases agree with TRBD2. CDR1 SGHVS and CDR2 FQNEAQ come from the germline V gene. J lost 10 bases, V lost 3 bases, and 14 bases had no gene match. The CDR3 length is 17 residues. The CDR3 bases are TGTGCCAGCAGCTTCGGGACTAGCGGAGGGCGGCTATGGGAGCAGTTCTTC. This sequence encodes CASSFGTSGGRLWEQFF. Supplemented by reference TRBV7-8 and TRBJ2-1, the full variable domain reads GAGVSQSPRYKVAKRGQDVALRCDPISGHVSLFWYQQALGQGPEFLTYFQNEAQLDKSGLPSDRFFAERPEGSVSTLKIQRTQQEDSAVYLCASSFGTSGGRLWEQFFGPGTRLTVL.

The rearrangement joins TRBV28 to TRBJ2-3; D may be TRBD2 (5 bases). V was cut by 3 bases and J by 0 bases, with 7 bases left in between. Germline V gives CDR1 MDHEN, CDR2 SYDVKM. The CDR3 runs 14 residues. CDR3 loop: CASSFQRSTDTQYF. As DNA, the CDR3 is TGTGCCAGCAGTTTCCAGCGGAGCACAGATACGCAGTATTTT. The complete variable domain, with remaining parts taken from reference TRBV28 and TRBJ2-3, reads DVKVTQSSRYLVKRTGEKVFLECVQDMDHENMFWYRQDPGLGLRLIYFSYDVKMKEKGDIPEGYSVSREKKERFSLILESASTNQTSMYLCASSFQRSTDTQYFGPGTRLTVL.

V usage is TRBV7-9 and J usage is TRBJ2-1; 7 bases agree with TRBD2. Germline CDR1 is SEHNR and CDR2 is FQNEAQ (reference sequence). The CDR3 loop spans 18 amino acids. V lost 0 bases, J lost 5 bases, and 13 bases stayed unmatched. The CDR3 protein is CASSLATTWGGRDNEQFF. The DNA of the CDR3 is TGTGCCAGCAGCTTAGCCACAACCTGGGGAGGGAGGGACAATGAGCAGTTCTTC.

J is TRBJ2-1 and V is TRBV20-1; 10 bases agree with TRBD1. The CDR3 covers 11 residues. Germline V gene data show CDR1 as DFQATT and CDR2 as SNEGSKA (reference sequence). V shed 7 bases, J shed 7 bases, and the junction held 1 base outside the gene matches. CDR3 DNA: TGCAGTGGACAGGGGGCAAATGAGCAGTTCTTC. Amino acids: CSGQGANEQFF.

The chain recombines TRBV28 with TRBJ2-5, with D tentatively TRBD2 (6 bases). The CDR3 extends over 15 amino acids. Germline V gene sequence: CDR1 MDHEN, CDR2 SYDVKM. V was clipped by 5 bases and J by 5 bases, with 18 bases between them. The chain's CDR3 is CASSGATSTRETQYF. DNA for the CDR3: TGTGCCAGCAGTGGGGCGACTAGTACTAGGGAGACCCAGTACTTC. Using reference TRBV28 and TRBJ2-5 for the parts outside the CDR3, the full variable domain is DVKVTQSSRYLVKRTGEKVFLECVQDMDHENMFWYRQDPGLGLRLIYFSYDVKMKEKGDIPEGYSVSREKKERFSLILESASTNQTSMYLCASSGATSTRETQYFGPGTRLLVL.

The CDR3 DNA sequence: TGTGCCAGCAGCTGGACTAGCGGGCCTCGAGAGACCCAGTACTTC. Translated, it gives CASSWTSGPRETQYF. This chain joins TRBV5-4 and TRBJ2-5; 11 bases agree with TRBD2. The CDR3 sequence is 15 residues long. The V gene end was trimmed by 3 bases and the J gene end by 4 bases; junction bases not matched to a gene: 5. Germline V lookup: CDR1 SGHNT, CDR2 YYREEE (reference sequence). The entire variable domain, with the rest obtained from reference TRBV5-4 and TRBJ2-5, is as follows: ETGVTQSPTHLIKTRGQQVTLRCSSQSGHNTVSWYQQALGQGPQFIFQYYREEENGRGNFPPRFSGLQFPNYSSELNVNALELDDSALYLCASSWTSGPRETQYFGPGTRLLVL.

DNA of the CDR3: TGTGCCAGCGGGACAGCAACTAACTATGGCTACACCTTC. It codes for CASGTATNYGYTF. The J gene is TRBJ1-2, the V gene TRBV6-5, with 7 bases matching TRBD1. V gave up 8 bases and J gave up 0 bases; unmatched junction bases: 3. The CDR3 extends over 13 amino acids. Germline CDR1 is MNHEY and CDR2 is SVGAGI.

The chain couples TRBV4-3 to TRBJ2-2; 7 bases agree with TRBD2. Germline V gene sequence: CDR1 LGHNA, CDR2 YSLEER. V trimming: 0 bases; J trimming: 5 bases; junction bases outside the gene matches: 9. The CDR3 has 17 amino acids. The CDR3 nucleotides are TGCGCCAGCAGCCAAGATGCCGCGGGAGTGGGAACCGGGGAGCTGTTTTTT. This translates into CASSQDAAGVGTGELFF.

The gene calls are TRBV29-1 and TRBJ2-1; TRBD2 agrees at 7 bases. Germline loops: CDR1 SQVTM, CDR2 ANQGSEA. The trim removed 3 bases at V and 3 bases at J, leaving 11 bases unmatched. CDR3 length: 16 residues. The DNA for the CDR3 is TGCAGCGTTGAGACAGCGGGGACCGCTTACTACAATGAGCAGTTCTTC. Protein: CSVETAGTAYYNEQFF.

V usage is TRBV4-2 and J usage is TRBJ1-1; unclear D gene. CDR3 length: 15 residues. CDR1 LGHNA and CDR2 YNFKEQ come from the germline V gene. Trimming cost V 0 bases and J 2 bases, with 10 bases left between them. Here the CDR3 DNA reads TGTGCCAGCAGCCAAGAAACAGAGAGAAACACTGAAGCTTTCTTT. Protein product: CASSQETERNTEAFF.

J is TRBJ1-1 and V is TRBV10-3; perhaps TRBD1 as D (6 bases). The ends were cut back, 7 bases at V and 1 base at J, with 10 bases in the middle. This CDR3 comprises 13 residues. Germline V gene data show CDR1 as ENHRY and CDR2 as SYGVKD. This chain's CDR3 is CAITRTENTEAFF. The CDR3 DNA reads TGTGCCATCACCCGGACAGAGAACACTGAAGCTTTCTTT.

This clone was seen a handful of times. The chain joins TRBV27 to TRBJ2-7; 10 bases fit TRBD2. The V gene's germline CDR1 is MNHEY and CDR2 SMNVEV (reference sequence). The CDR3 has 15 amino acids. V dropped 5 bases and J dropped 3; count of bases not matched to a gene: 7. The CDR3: CASSPSGREYYEQYF. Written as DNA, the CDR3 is TGTGCCAGCAGTCCCAGCGGGAGGGAATACTACGAGCAGTACTTC.

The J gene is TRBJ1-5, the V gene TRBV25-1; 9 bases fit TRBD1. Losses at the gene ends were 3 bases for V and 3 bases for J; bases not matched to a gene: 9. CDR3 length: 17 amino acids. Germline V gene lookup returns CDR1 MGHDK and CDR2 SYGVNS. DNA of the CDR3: TGTGCCAGCAGTGAGAGGGACAGGGACTACGTCAATCAGCCCCAGCATTTT. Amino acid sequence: CASSERDRDYVNQPQHF.